A selection of T cell receptor beta chains follows, all from one sample in a study of CD8 T cells in ankylosing spondylitis. From the 5' RACE reads, TCRdb called clonotypes with MiXCR, one entry per CDR3 protein. The sample has approximately 240,000 distinct CDR3 sequences, roughly a tenth seen once. The sample consisted of blood, either unsorted or a sorted T cell fraction (not recorded which). The receptors derive from a male donor with ankylosing spondylitis or in good health (not recorded which). The CDR3 runs from the conserved cysteine through the conserved F or W. A D gene is named only where the DNA matches it firmly. A clone size is listed for some rows: how often the clone was seen (once, few, many), or a class if it is expanded.

V gene: TRBV4-1
clone size: many
CDR3 length: 16
D gene: -
J gene: TRBJ2-7
CDR3 DNA: TGCGCCAGCAGCCAAGATCGGGGCAGGGGCTCCTACGAGCAGTACTTC
CDR3 protein: CASSQDRGRGSYEQYF

V gene: TRBV10-2
clone size: few
CDR3 length: 16
D gene: -
J gene: TRBJ1-4
CDR3 DNA: TGCGCCAGCAGTGAGAGGTCCCCGGGGGTTTCAGAAAAACTGTTTTTT
CDR3 protein: CASSERSPGVSEKLFF

V gene: TRBV12-2
clone size: -
CDR3 length: 16
D gene: -
J gene: TRBJ1-3
CDR3 DNA: TGTGCAAGTCGCTTAGCCCGGGACAGCGGAAGAAACACCATATATTTT
CDR3 protein: CASRLARDSGRNTIYF

V gene: TRBV12-3/TRBV12-4
clone size: many
CDR3 length: 15
D gene: -
J gene: TRBJ2-3
CDR3 DNA: TGTGCCAGCAGTTTATGGGGTTCGGGCACAGATACGCAGTATTTT
CDR3 protein: CASSLWGSGTDTQYF

V gene: TRBV18
clone size: few
CDR3 length: 14
D gene: -
J gene: TRBJ2-5
CDR3 DNA: TGTGCCAGCTCACCAGTCCAGGGTGGGGAGACCCAGTACTTC
CDR3 protein: CASSPVQGGETQYF

V gene: TRBV20-1
clone size: many
CDR3 length: 14
D gene: -
J gene: TRBJ2-7
CDR3 DNA: TGCAGTGCCCACGGCAGGGCCAGCGGCCACGAGCAGTACTTC
CDR3 protein: CSAHGRASGHEQYF

V gene: TRBV12-3/TRBV12-4
clone size: many
CDR3 length: 14
D gene: -
J gene: TRBJ2-2
CDR3 DNA: TGTGCCAGCACCGCTGCCTCGGGCACCGGGGAGCTGTTTTTT
CDR3 protein: CASTAASGTGELFF

V gene: TRBV3-1
clone size: few
CDR3 length: 14
D gene: -
J gene: TRBJ2-5
CDR3 DNA: TGTGCCAGCAGCCAAGTGTTGACCACGGAGACCCAGTACTTC
CDR3 protein: CASSQVLTTETQYF

V gene: TRBV2
clone size: few
CDR3 length: 13
D gene: -
J gene: TRBJ1-5
CDR3 DNA: TGTGCCACAGCGGACCGGGCTCGTCAGCCCCAGCATTTT
CDR3 protein: CATADRARQPQHF

V gene: TRBV5-1
clone size: few
CDR3 length: 15
D gene: -
J gene: TRBJ2-3
CDR3 DNA: TGCGCCAGCAGCTTGGAGGACTATAGCACAGATACGCAGTATTTT
CDR3 protein: CASSLEDYSTDTQYF

V gene: TRBV20-1
clone size: many
CDR3 length: 16
D gene: TRBD2
J gene: TRBJ2-1
CDR3 DNA: TGCAGTGCTAGATCTTCTGGGACTAGCGGGAGGAATGAGCAGTTCTTC
CDR3 protein: CSARSSGTSGRNEQFF

V gene: TRBV3-1
clone size: many
CDR3 length: 14
D gene: -
J gene: TRBJ2-7
CDR3 DNA: TGTGCCAGCAGCCAAGATGAACAGATCTACGAGCAGTACTTC
CDR3 protein: CASSQDEQIYEQYF

V gene: TRBV5-5
clone size: few
CDR3 length: 15
D gene: TRBD1
J gene: TRBJ1-5
CDR3 DNA: TGTGCCACCTCGTCCGGGACAGGGGAGGATCAGCCCCAGCATTTT
CDR3 protein: CATSSGTGEDQPQHF

V gene: TRBV7-2
clone size: many
CDR3 length: 14
D gene: -
J gene: TRBJ2-1
CDR3 DNA: TGTGCCAGCAGCTTCGGCCGAAAGTCAAATGAGCAGTTCTTC
CDR3 protein: CASSFGRKSNEQFF

V gene: TRBV4-1
clone size: many
CDR3 length: 14
D gene: -
J gene: TRBJ1-2
CDR3 DNA: TGCGCCAGCAGCCAACAAGGGGGGGCTGGAGGCTACACCTTC
CDR3 protein: CASSQQGGAGGYTF

V gene: TRBV7-2
clone size: few
CDR3 length: 14
D gene: -
J gene: TRBJ2-7
CDR3 DNA: TGTGCCAGCAGCTCGGGGAGCAGAGCACGCGAGCAGTACTTC
CDR3 protein: CASSSGSRAREQYF

V gene: TRBV20-1
clone size: many
CDR3 length: 11
D gene: -
J gene: TRBJ2-5
CDR3 DNA: TGCAGTGCTTATATGACAGAGACCCAGTACTTC
CDR3 protein: CSAYMTETQYF

V gene: TRBV19
clone size: many
CDR3 length: 18
D gene: -
J gene: TRBJ2-1
CDR3 DNA: TGTGCCAGTACCCCCCTGCAAAGCGGCTTAATTGCCTACAATGAGCAGTTCTTC
CDR3 protein: CASTPLQSGLIAYNEQFF